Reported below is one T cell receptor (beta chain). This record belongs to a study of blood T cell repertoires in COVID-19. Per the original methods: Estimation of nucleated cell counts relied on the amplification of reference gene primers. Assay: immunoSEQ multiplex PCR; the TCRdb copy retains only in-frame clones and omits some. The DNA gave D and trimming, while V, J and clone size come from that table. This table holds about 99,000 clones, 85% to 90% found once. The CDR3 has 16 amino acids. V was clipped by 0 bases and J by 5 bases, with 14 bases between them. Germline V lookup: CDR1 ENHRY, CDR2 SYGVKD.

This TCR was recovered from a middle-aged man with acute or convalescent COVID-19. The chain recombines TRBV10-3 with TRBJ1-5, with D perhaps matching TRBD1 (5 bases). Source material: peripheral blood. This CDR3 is CAISESGGSADQPQHF. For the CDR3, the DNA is TGTGCCATCAGTGAGTCGGGGGGGAGCGCGGATCAGCCCCAGCATTTT.